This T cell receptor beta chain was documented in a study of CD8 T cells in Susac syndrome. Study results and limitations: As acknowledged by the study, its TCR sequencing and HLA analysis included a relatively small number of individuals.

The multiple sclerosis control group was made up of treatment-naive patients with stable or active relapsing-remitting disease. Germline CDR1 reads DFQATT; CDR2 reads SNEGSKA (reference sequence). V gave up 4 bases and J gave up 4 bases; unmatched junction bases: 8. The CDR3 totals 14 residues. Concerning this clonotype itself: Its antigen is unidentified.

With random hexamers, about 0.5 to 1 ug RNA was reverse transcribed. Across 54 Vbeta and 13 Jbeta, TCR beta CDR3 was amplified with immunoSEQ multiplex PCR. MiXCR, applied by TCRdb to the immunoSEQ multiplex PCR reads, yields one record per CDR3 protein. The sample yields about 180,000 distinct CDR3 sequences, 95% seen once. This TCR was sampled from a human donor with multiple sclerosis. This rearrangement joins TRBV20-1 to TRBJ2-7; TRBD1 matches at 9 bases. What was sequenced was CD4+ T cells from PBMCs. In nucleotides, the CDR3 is TGCAGTGCTACACCGGGACAGGGCAGGTACGAGCAGTACTTC. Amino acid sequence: CSATPGQGRYEQYF.